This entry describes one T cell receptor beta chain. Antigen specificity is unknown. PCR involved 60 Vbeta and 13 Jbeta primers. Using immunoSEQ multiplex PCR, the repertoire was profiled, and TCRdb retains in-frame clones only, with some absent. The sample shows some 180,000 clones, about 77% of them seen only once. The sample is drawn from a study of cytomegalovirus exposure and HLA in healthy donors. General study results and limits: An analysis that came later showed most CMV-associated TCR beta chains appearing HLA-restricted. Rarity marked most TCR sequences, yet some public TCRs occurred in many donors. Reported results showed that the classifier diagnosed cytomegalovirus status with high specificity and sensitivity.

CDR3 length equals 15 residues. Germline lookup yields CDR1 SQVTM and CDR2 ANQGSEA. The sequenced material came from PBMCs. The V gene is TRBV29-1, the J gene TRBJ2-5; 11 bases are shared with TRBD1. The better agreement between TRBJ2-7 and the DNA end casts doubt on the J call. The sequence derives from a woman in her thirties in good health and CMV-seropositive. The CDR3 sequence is CSVSPRGDRGYEQYF. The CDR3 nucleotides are TGCAGCGTCTCACCCCGGGGGGACAGGGGGTACGAGCAGTACTTC.